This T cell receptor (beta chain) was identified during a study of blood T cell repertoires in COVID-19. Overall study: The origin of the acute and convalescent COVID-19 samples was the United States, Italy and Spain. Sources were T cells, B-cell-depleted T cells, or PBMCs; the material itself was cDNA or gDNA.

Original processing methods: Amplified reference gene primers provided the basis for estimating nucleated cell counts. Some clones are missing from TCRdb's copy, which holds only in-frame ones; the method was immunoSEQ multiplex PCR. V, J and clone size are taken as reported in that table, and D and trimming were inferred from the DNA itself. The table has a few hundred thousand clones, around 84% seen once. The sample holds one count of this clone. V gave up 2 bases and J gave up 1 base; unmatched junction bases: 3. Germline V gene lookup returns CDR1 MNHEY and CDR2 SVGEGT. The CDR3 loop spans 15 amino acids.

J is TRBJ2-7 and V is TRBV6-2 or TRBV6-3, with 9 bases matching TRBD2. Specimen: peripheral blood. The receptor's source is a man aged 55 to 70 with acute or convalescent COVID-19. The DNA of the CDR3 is TGTGCCAGCAGTTACGAGCGGGGGGTTTCCTACGAGCAGTACTTC. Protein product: CASSYERGVSYEQYF.